Each of the 6 T cell receptor beta chains below was sequenced from the same sample in a study of control samples from healthy donors and cancer patients. Profiling relied on immunoSEQ multiplex PCR, and the TCRdb table lists in-frame clones only, not all of them. Among some 120,000 clones listed, 80% to 90% were seen once. The sample consisted of blood. Receptors were obtained from a man aged 60 to 69 in good health.

V gene TRBV7-9 combines with J gene TRBJ1-5, with unresolved D. CDR1 and CDR2 (germline): SEHNR, FQNEAQ (reference sequence). This CDR3 comprises 14 residues. The germline V and J ends were trimmed by 4 bases and 6 bases, with 13 bases remaining between them. The DNA of the CDR3 is TGTGCCAGCAGCTCCGACTCATGGAGTCAGCCCCAGCATTTT. Encoded protein: CASSSDSWSQPQHF.

In regard to this clone: Within the sample, other DNA sequences also encode this same CDR3. The rearrangement joins TRBV7-9 to TRBJ1-4; TRBD1 matches 8 bases. The germline CDR1 and CDR2 sequences are SEHNR and FQNEAQ (reference sequence). The J segment lost 5 bases and the V segment lost 1 base, leaving 0 bases of the junction unmatched. This CDR3 is built from 14 residues. Here the CDR3 reads CASSLGTGNEKLFF. CDR3 coding DNA: TGTGCCAGCAGCTTAGGGACAGGGAATGAAAAACTGTTTTTT. The entire variable domain, with the rest obtained from reference TRBV7-9 and TRBJ1-4, is as follows: DTGVSQNPRHKITKRGQNVTFRCDPISEHNRLYWYRQTLGQGPEFLTYFQNEAQLEKSRLLSDRFSAERPKGSFSTLEIQRTEQGDSAMYLCASSLGTGNEKLFFGSGTQLSVL.

The rearrangement joins TRBV6-4 to TRBJ1-6; no clear D gene. This CDR3 has 16 residues. Deletions cut 5 bases from V and 5 bases from J, with 16 bases between. CDR1 MRHNA and CDR2 SNTAGT come from the germline V gene. In DNA, the CDR3 is TGTGCCAGCAGTTCGAGTGGACTTCCCCATAATTCACCCCTCCACTTT. Translated: CASSSSGLPHNSPLHF.

The chain links TRBV6-6 to TRBJ1-1; 7 bases match TRBD1. Trimming at V came to 8 bases and at J to 1 base, leaving 7 bases not matched to a gene. The germline V gene has CDR1 MNHNY and CDR2 SVGAGI (reference sequence). This CDR3 has 14 amino acids. CDR3 nucleotide sequence: TGTGCCAGCTATGAGGACAGGACGAACACTGAAGCTTTCTTT. Translated: CASYEDRTNTEAFF.

The chain links TRBV5-4 to TRBJ1-6, with a weak D call TRBD1 (5 bases). Trimming took 3 bases from V and 5 from J, leaving 9 bases between them. Germline V lookup: CDR1 SGHNT, CDR2 YYREEE (reference sequence). CDR3 length: 14 amino acids. CDR3 region: CASSWDGNNSPLHF. CDR3 nucleotides: TGTGCCAGCAGCTGGGACGGTAATAATTCACCCCTCCACTTT.

As concerns this clone: One end of the junction is discordant with germline, which a read error may explain. The chain employs TRBV14 and TRBJ2-3; D not resolved. Germline V gene data show CDR1 as SGHDN and CDR2 as FVKESK. This CDR3 has 15 residues. DNA of the CDR3: TGTGCCAACAGCCGCCGGTTGGGCGAGGCAGATACGCAGTATTTT. Protein: CANSRRLGEADTQYF.